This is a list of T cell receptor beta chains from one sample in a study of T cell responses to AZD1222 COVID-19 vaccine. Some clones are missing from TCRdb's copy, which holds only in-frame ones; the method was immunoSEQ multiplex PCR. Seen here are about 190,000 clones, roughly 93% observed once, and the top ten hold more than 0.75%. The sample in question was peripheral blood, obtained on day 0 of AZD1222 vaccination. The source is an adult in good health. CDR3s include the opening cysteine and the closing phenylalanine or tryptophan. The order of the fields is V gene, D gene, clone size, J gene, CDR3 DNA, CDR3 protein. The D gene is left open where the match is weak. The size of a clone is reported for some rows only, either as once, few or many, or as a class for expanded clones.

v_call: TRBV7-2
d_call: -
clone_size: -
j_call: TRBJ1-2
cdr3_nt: TGTGCCAGCAGCTTAGGTTCTGGATATGGCTACACCTTC
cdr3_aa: CASSLGSGYGYTF

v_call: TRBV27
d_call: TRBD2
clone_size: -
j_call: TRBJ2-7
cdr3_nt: TGTGCCAGCAGCGTACTAGCGGACAGTTACGAGCAGTACTTC
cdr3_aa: CASSVLADSYEQYF

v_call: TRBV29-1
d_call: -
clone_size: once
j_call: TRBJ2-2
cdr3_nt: TGCAGCGTTGAATGGGTGCGCACCGGGGAGCTGTTTTTT
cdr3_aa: CSVEWVRTGELFF

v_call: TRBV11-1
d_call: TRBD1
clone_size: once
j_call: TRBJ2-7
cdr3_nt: TGTGCCAGCAGCAAAGGGGGACAGGGGGCGCGGGAGCAGTACTTC
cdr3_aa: CASSKGGQGAREQYF

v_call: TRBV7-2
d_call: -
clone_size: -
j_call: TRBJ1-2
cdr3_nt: TGTGCCAGCAGCTTAGCCAGGGGCCTCTATGGCTACACCTTC
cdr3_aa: CASSLARGLYGYTF

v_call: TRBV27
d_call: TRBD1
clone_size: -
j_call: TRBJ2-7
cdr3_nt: TGTGCCAGCAGCCCCGTTTGGACAGGGTCCTACGAGCAGTACTTC
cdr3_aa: CASSPVWTGSYEQYF

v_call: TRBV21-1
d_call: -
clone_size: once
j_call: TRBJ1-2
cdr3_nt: TGTGCCAGCAGCAAAACCCCAGGGGCTAACTATGGCTACACCTTC
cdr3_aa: CASSKTPGANYGYTF

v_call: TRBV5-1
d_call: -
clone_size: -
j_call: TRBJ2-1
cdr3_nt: TGCGCCAGCAGCGGGTCCTACAATGAGCAGTTCTTC
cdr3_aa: CASSGSYNEQFF

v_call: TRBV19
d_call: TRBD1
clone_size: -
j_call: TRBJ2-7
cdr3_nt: TGTGCCAGCCGGACAGGGGCGGGCCTCGAGCAGTACTTC
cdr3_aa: CASRTGAGLEQYF

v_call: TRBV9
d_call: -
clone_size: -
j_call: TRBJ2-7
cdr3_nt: TGTGCCAGCAGCGTGGGGACTGGCATCTACGAGCAGTACTTC
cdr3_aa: CASSVGTGIYEQYF

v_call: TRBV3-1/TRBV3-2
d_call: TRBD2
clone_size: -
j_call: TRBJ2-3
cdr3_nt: TGTGCCAGCAGCACCCAAAGTGCACATCCCGAGCCGGGACTAGCGCTTACAGATACGCAGTATTTT
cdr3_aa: CASSTQSAHPEPGLALTDTQYF

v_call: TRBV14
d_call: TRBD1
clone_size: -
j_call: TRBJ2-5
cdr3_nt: TGTGCCAGCAGCCGGCCCCAGGGGGCGGAGACCCAGTACTTC
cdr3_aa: CASSRPQGAETQYF

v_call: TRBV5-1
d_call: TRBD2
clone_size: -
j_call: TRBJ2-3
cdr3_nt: TGCGCCAGCAGCTCGGGGACTAGCGCCAGAGCTAGCACAGATACGCAGTATTTT
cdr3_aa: CASSSGTSARASTDTQYF

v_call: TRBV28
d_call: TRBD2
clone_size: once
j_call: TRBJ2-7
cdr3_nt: TGTGCCAGCAGTTTAGCACTAGCGGGAACCTACGAGCAGTACTTC
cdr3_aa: CASSLALAGTYEQYF

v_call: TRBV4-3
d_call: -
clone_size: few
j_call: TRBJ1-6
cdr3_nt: TGCGCCAGCAGCCAAGATAGGGGCGATTCACCCCTCCACTTT
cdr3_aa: CASSQDRGDSPLHF

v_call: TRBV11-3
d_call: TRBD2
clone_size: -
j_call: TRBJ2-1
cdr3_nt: TGTGCCAGCAGCTATACTAGCGGGAGACATGAGCAGTTCTTC
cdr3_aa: CASSYTSGRHEQFF

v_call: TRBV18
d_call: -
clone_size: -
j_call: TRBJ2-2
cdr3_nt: TGTGCCAGCTCAGACTACCTTGGGGGCACCGGGGAGCTGTTTTTT
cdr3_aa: CASSDYLGGTGELFF

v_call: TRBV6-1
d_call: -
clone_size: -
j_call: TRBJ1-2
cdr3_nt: TGTGCCAGCAGTGAATCAATCAGCGGGACACGGTATCCTTATGGCTACACCTTC
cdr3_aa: CASSESISGTRYPYGYTF

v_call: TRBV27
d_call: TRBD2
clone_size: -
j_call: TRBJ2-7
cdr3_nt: TGTGCCAGCAAAGGGGCTAGCGGGAGTATCTACGAGCAGTACTTC
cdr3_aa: CASKGASGSIYEQYF

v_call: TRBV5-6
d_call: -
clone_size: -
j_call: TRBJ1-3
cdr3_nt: TGTGCCAGCAGCCGGAGCGGGTCTGGAAACACCATATATTTT
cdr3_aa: CASSRSGSGNTIYF

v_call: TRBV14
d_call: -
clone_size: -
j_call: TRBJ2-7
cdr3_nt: TGTGCCAGCAGCCAAGTGGACAGCTACGAGCAGTACTTC
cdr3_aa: CASSQVDSYEQYF

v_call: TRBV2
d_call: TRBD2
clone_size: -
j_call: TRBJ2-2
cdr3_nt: TGTGCCAGCAGTGAAACTAGCGGGAAAACCGGGGAGCTGTTTTTT
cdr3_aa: CASSETSGKTGELFF

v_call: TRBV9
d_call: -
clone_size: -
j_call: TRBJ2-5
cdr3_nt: TGTGCCAGCAGCGGGGGGGAGACCCAGTACTTC
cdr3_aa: CASSGGETQYF

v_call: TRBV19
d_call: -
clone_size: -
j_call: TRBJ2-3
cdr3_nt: TGTGCCAGCCGGCCCCCCGGGCTATCCACAGATACGCAGTATTTT
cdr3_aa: CASRPPGLSTDTQYF

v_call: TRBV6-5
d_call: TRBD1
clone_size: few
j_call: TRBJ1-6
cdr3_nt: TGTGCCAGCAGACGGGACAGGGACTCACCCCTCCACTTT
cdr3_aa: CASRRDRDSPLHF

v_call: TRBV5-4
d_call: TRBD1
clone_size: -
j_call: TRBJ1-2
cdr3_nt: TGTGCCAGCAGCTTGGAGGGGGCGCGGAACTATGGCTACACCTTC
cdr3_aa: CASSLEGARNYGYTF